This is a list of T cell receptor beta chains from one sample in a study of cytomegalovirus exposure and HLA in healthy donors. Only in-frame clones appear in the TCRdb table, and some are missing; sequencing was by immunoSEQ multiplex PCR. The repertoire holds about 120,000 clones, with about 61% as singletons. Specimen: PBMCs. The receptor set was obtained from a man aged 18 to 35 in good health and CMV-seropositive. Each CDR3 is given with its conserved first and last residue. A D gene is named only where the DNA matches it firmly. A row's size may be missing; if present it is once, few, many or a size class.

D gene	clone size	J gene	V gene	CDR3 protein	CDR3 DNA
TRBD2	-	TRBJ2-1	TRBV10-2	CASQPSGVNEQFF	TGCGCCAGCCAGCCAAGCGGGGTCAATGAGCAGTTCTTC
-	-	TRBJ2-2	TRBV6-1	CASSRQGNTGELFF	TGTGCCAGCAGTCGGCAGGGGAACACCGGGGAGCTGTTTTTT
-	few	TRBJ1-4	TRBV4-2	CASSQAGTQTTNEKLFF	TGTGCCAGCAGCCAAGCCGGGACACAAACGACTAATGAAAAACTGTTTTTT
-	-	TRBJ1-6	TRBV28	CASSLRRGGNSPLHF	TGTGCCAGCAGTTTAAGAAGGGGGGGTAATTCACCCCTCCACTTT
-	-	TRBJ1-2	TRBV27	CASSLRSRPDLYGYTF	TGTGCCAGCAGTTTAAGGTCGAGGCCAGACCTGTATGGCTACACCTTC
-	-	TRBJ1-2	TRBV28	CASSSSSLQAANYGYTF	TGTGCCAGCAGTTCCTCATCTCTACAGGCTGCTAACTATGGCTACACCTTC
TRBD1	-	TRBJ2-5	TRBV2	CAIGTGTGLQETQYF	TGTGCCATAGGGACCGGGACAGGGCTCCAAGAGACCCAGTACTTC
TRBD1	-	TRBJ2-7	TRBV5-6	CASSSPRTGGYEQYF	TGTGCCAGCAGCTCTCCCCGGACAGGGGGCTACGAGCAGTACTTC
-	few	TRBJ1-1	TRBV7-9	CASSLPGSLNTEAFF	TGTGCCAGCAGCTTACCAGGGTCGCTGAACACTGAAGCTTTCTTT
-	-	TRBJ1-3	TRBV6-5	CASSYGPRNRGNTIYF	TGTGCCAGCAGTTACGGTCCCAGGAATCGTGGAAACACCATATATTTT
-	-	TRBJ2-7	TRBV29-1	CSVDTGYEQYF	TGCAGCGTTGATACCGGGTACGAGCAGTACTTC
-	-	TRBJ2-1	TRBV29-1	CSVLEAEQFF	TGCAGCGTCCTCGAGGCTGAGCAGTTCTTC
-	once	TRBJ1-3	TRBV6-5	CASRTQFSGNTIYF	TGTGCCAGCAGGACACAGTTCTCTGGAAACACCATATATTTT
TRBD2	-	TRBJ2-3	TRBV4-2	CASSEGLGGADTQYF	TGTGCCAGCAGCGAAGGACTAGGTGGGGCAGATACGCAGTATTTT
TRBD1	-	TRBJ1-1	TRBV5-1	CASSLGDRGVTEAFF	TGCGCCAGCAGCCTAGGGGACAGGGGGGTCACTGAAGCTTTCTTT
-	-	TRBJ2-7	TRBV5-1	CASSEVSSYEQYF	TGCGCCAGCAGCGAAGTTAGCTCCTACGAGCAGTACTTC
-	-	TRBJ1-1	TRBV6-5	CASSARGRGTEAFF	TGTGCCAGCAGCGCACGCGGACGGGGCACTGAAGCTTTCTTT
-	few	TRBJ1-1	TRBV19	CASSYTLNTEAFF	TGTGCCAGTAGTTACACCTTGAACACTGAAGCTTTCTTT
-	-	TRBJ1-2	TRBV9	CASSVDGQGGGYTF	TGTGCCAGCAGCGTAGACGGGCAGGGAGGTGGCTACACCTTC
-	-	TRBJ2-1	TRBV2	CASSEWGLSYNEQFF	TGTGCCAGCAGTGAGTGGGGGCTCTCCTACAATGAGCAGTTCTTC
TRBD1	-	TRBJ2-1	TRBV29-1	CSVVLGQMSSYNEQFF	TGCAGCGTTGTTCTGGGACAGATGAGCTCCTACAATGAGCAGTTCTTC
-	-	TRBJ2-2	TRBV4-2	CASSQDPGQITGELFF	TGTGCCAGCAGCCAAGATCCCGGACAGATCACCGGGGAGCTGTTTTTT
-	-	TRBJ1-1	TRBV6-6	CASRPGNTEAFF	TGTGCCAGCAGACCAGGGAACACTGAAGCTTTCTTT
TRBD2	-	TRBJ2-7	TRBV6-5	CASSKKRGGEQYF	TGTGCCAGCAGTAAAAAGCGGGGTGGCGAGCAGTACTTC
TRBD2	-	TRBJ2-1	TRBV19	CASSPLAGGLNEQFF	TGTGCCAGTAGTCCCCTAGCGGGGGGCTTAAATGAGCAGTTCTTC
-	-	TRBJ1-1	TRBV6-5	CASSYTVNTEAFF	TGTGCCAGCAGTTACACGGTAAACACTGAAGCTTTCTTT
-	few	TRBJ2-3	TRBV30	CAWSPQGQDTQYF	TGTGCCTGGAGTCCACAGGGTCAAGATACGCAGTATTTT
-	-	TRBJ1-4	TRBV11-2	CASSLVGGRKLFF	TGTGCCAGCAGCTTAGTCGGGGGTAGAAAACTGTTTTTT
-	-	TRBJ1-1	TRBV6-1	CASSATGIGNTEAFF	TGTGCCAGCAGTGCAACAGGGATCGGGAACACTGAAGCTTTCTTT
-	-	TRBJ2-7	TRBV7-2	CASSQQRSLYEQYF	TGTGCCAGCAGCCAGCAGAGGAGCCTCTACGAGCAGTACTTC
-	once	TRBJ1-6	TRBV25-1	CASSEPHQGLLGNSPLHF	TGTGCCAGCAGTGAACCGCATCAGGGACTTTTGGGCAATTCACCCCTCCACTTT
-	-	TRBJ1-2	TRBV5-6	CASSLSYGSTSNYGYTF	TGTGCCAGCAGCTTGTCCTACGGGTCGACGTCTAACTATGGCTACACCTTC
TRBD2	-	TRBJ2-1	TRBV2	CASLYLAGVKQFF	TGTGCCTCCCTTTATCTAGCGGGGGTGAAGCAGTTCTTC
-	-	TRBJ1-5	TRBV28	CASRLTQGNNQPQHF	TGTGCCAGCAGACTGACCCAGGGGAACAATCAGCCCCAGCATTTT
-	once	TRBJ1-5	TRBV5-6	CASSLGPGLNQPQHF	TGTGCCAGCAGCCTGGGGCCCGGACTCAATCAGCCCCAGCATTTT
-	-	TRBJ1-6	TRBV5-1	CASRTSAYNSPLHF	TGCGCCAGCAGAACAAGCGCCTATAATTCACCCCTCCACTTT
TRBD1	-	TRBJ1-1	TRBV30	CAWSGTSGTGGSAFF	TGTGCCTGGAGTGGAACTTCCGGGACAGGGGGTTCAGCTTTCTTT
TRBD1	few	TRBJ1-5	TRBV7-2	CASSAWTGGDQPQHF	TGTGCCAGCAGCGCCTGGACAGGCGGGGATCAGCCCCAGCATTTT
-	-	TRBJ1-1	TRBV4-2	CASSQVSAVRDTEAFF	TGTGCCAGCAGCCAAGTAAGCGCTGTGAGGGACACTGAAGCTTTCTTT
TRBD1	-	TRBJ1-2	TRBV27	CASSRDNDRADYGYTF	TGTGCCAGCAGTAGGGATAACGACAGGGCCGACTATGGCTACACCTTC
TRBD1	-	TRBJ1-1	TRBV6-5	CASTRTGGNTEAFF	TGTGCCAGCACCAGGACAGGGGGGAACACTGAAGCTTTCTTT
-	-	TRBJ2-7	TRBV9	CASSAGLLNYEQYF	TGTGCCAGCAGCGCGGGACTCCTCAACTACGAGCAGTACTTC